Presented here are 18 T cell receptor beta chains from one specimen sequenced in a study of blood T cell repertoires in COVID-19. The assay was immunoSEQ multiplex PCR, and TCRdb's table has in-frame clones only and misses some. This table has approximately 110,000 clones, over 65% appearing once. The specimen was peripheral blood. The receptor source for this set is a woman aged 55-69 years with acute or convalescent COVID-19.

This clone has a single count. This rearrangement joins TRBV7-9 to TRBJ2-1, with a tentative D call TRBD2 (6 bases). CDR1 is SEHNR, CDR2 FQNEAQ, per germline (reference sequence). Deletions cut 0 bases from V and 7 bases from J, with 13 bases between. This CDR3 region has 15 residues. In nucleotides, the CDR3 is TGTGCCAGCAGCTTAGCGGGAGGAAGGAGGAATGAGCAGTTCTTC. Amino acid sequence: CASSLAGGRRNEQFF.

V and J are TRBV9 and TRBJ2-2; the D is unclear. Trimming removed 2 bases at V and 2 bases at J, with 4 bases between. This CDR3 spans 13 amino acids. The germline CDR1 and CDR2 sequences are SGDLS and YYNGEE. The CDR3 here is CASSVINTGELFF. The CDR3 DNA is TGTGCCAGCAGCGTTATAAACACCGGGGAGCTGTTTTTT.

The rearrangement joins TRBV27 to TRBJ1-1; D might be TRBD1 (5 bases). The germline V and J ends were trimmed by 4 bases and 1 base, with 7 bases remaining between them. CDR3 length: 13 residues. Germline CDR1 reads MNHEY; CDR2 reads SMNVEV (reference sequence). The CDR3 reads CASSWGENTEAFF. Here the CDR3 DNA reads TGTGCCAGCAGTTGGGGCGAGAACACTGAAGCTTTCTTT.

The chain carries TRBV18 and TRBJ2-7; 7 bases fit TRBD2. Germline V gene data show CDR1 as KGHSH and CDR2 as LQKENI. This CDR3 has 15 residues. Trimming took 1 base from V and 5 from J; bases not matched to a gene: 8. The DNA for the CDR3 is TGTGCCAGCTCACCACTTACGGGGGGAGCAGACGAGCAGTACTTC. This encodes CASSPLTGGADEQYF.

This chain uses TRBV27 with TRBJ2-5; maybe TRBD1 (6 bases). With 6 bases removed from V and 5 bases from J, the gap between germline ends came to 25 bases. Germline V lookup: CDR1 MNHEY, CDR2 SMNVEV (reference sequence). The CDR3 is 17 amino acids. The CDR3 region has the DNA TGTGCCAGCAGAGGCAGGGGAACTCCTAAGTATTGGGAGACCCAGTACTTC. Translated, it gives CASRGRGTPKYWETQYF.

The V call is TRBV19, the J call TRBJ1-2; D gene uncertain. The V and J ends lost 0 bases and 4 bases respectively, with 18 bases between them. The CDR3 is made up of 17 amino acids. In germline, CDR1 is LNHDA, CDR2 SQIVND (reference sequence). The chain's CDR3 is CASSIDLSGKRSYGYTF. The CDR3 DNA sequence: TGTGCCAGTAGTATAGATCTTTCAGGCAAAAGATCCTATGGCTACACCTTC.

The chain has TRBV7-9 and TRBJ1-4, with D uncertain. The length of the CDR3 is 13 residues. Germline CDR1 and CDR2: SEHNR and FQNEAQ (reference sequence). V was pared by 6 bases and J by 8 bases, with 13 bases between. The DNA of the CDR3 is TGTGCCAGCAGGCGGGGAGCCGGCGAAAAACTGTTTTTT. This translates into CASRRGAGEKLFF.

The CDR3 region is CASSPANNQPQHF. In DNA, the CDR3 is TGTGCCAGCAGCCCTGCGAATAACCAGCCCCAGCATTTT. The chain joins TRBV7-3 to TRBJ1-5; D is unclear. Germline CDR1 is SGHTA and CDR2 is FQGTGA. Trimming took 5 bases from V and 7 from J, leaving 12 bases between them. CDR3 length: 13 residues.

The CDR3: CASSLYGGGLEQYF. In DNA, the CDR3 is TGTGCCAGCAGTTTATACGGGGGGGGCCTCGAGCAGTACTTC. V gene TRBV28 combines with J gene TRBJ2-7; 8 bases agree with TRBD2. The CDR3 is 14 residues long. V was pared by 1 base and J by 6 bases, with 5 bases of the junction left unmatched. In germline, CDR1 is MDHEN, CDR2 SYDVKM.

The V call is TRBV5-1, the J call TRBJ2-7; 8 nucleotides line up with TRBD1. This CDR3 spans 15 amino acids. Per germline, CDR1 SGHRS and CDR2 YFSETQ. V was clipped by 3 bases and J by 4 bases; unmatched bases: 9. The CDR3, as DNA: TGCGCCAGCAGCTCCCATCCGCGACAGGGGTACGAGCAGTACTTC. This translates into CASSSHPRQGYEQYF.

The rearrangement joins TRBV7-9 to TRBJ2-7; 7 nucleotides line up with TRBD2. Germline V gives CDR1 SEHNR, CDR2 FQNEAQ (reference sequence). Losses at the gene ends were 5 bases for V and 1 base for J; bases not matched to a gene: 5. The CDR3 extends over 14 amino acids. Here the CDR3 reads CASSPGTTSYEQYF. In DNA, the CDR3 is TGTGCCAGCAGCCCAGGGACTACTTCCTACGAGCAGTACTTC.

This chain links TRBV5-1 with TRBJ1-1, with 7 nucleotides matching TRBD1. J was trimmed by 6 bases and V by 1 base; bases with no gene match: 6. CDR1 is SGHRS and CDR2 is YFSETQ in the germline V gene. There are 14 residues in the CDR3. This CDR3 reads CASSLQGVRAEAFF. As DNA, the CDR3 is TGCGCCAGCAGCTTGCAGGGGGTTAGGGCTGAAGCTTTCTTT.

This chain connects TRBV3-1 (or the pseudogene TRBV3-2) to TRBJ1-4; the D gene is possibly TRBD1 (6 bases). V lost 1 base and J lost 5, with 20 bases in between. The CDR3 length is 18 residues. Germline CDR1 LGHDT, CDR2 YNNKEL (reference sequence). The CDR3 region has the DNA TGTGCCAGCAGCCAAGTAGTCTCCGGTGCAGGGGCAAATGAAAAACTGTTTTTT. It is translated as CASSQVVSGAGANEKLFF.

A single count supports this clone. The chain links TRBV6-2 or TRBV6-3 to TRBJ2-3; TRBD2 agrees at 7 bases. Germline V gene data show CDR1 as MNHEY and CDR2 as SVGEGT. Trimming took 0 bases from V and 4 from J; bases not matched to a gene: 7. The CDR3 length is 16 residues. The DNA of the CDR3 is TGTGCCAGCAGTTACTCTCAACTAGCGACTGCAGATACGCAGTATTTT. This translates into CASSYSQLATADTQYF.

CDR3 in amino acids: CASRPTLGGNQPQHF. In nucleotides, the CDR3 is TGTGCCAGCCGTCCAACCCTGGGAGGCAATCAGCCCCAGCATTTT. The chain couples TRBV28 to TRBJ1-5; D remains unclear. CDR1 MDHEN and CDR2 SYDVKM come from the germline V gene. The germline V and J ends were trimmed by 8 bases and 2 bases, with 16 bases remaining between them. CDR3 length: 15 amino acids.

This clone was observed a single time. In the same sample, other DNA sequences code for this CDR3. The CDR3 nucleotides read TGTGCCAGCAGCTTAAGCCGTAGCACAGATACGCAGTATTTT. This sequence encodes CASSLSRSTDTQYF. The chain links TRBV5-5 to TRBJ2-3; D is unclear. Per the germline V gene, CDR1 is SGHKS and CDR2 is YYEKEE (reference sequence). This CDR3 has 14 amino acids. The V gene lost 2 bases and the J gene lost 0 bases, with 7 bases spanning the gap.

CDR3 sequence reads: CASSVTREAFF. The CDR3 DNA follows: TGTGCCAGCAGCGTGACGCGGGAAGCTTTCTTT. V gene TRBV7-2 combines with J gene TRBJ1-1; D not certain. Germline-derived CDR1 and CDR2 are SGHTA and FQGNSA. Trimming removed 5 bases at V and 8 bases at J, with 9 bases between. CDR3 length equals 11 residues.

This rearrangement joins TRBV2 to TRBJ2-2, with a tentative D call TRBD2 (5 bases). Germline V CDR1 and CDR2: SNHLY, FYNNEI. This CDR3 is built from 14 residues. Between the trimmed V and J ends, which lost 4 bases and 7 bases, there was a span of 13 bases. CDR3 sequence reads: CASSAGISGGELFF. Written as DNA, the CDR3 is TGTGCCAGCAGTGCGGGAATTTCTGGCGGGGAGCTGTTTTTT.